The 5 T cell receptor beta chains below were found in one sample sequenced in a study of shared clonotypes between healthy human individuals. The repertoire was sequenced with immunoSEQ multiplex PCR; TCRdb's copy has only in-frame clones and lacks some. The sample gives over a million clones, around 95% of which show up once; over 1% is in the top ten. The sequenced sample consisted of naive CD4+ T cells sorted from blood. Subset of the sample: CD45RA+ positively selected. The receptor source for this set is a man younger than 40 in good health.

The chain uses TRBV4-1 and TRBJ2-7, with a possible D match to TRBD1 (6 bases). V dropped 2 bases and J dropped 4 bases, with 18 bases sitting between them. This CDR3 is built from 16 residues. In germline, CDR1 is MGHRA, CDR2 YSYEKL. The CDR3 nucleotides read TGCGCCAGCAGCCAAATCCCCGGACAGAGAAGGTACGAGCAGTACTTC. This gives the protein CASSQIPGQRRYEQYF.

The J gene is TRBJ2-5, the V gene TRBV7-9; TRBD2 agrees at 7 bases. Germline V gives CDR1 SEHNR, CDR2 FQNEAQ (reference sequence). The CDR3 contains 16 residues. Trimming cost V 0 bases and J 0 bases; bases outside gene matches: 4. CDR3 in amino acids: CASSLAGRGYQETQYF. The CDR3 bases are TGTGCCAGCAGCTTAGCGGGGAGGGGATACCAAGAGACCCAGTACTTC.

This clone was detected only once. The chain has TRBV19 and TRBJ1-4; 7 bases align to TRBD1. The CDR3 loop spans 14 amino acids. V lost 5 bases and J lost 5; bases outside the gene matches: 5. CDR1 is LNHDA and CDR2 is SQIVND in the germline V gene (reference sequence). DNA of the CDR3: TGTGCCAGTAGTTCGAGACAGGGAAATGAAAAACTGTTTTTT. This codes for CASSSRQGNEKLFF.

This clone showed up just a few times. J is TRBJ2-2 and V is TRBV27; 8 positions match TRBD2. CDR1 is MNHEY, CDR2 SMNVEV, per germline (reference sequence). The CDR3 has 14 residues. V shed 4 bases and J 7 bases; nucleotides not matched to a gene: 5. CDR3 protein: CASSSPREGGELFF. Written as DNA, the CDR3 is TGTGCCAGCAGTTCGCCACGGGAGGGCGGGGAGCTGTTTTTT.

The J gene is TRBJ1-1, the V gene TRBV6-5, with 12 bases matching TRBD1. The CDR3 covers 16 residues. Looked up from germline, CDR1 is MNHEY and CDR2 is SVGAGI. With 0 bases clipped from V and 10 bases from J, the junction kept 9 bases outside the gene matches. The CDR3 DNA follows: TGTGCCAGCAGTTACTCTGTGGGACAGGGGGCCTTTGGAGCTTTCTTT. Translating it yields CASSYSVGQGAFGAFF.